This entry lists 25 T cell receptor beta chains sequenced from one sample in a study of blood T cell repertoires in COVID-19. The table came from immunoSEQ multiplex PCR; TCRdb's copy has only in-frame clones and leaves some out. The data show about 130,000 clones, with about 74% seen just once and around 5.5% held by the top ten. Sequencing input: peripheral blood. These receptors originate from a man in his 60s with acute or convalescent COVID-19.

The chain carries TRBV6-5 and TRBJ2-3; 7 positions match TRBD2. The germline V gene has CDR1 MNHEY and CDR2 SVGAGI. The V gene end was trimmed by 6 bases and the J gene end by 6 bases; junction bases not matched to a gene: 9. This CDR3 has 14 residues. The CDR3 coding sequence is TGTGCCAGCAGCCCCGGCGGGAGCGCGGATACGCAGTATTTT. It translates to CASSPGGSADTQYF.

The chain combines TRBV27 with TRBJ1-6; 8 bases are shared with TRBD1. Unmatched junction bases numbered 11, after V lost 5 bases and J lost 8 bases. Germline CDR1 is MNHEY and CDR2 is SMNVEV (reference sequence). The CDR3 length is 16 residues. CDR3 bases: TGTGCCAGCAGTACAACCGGGACAGGCCTGGATTCACCCCTCCACTTT. This sequence encodes CASSTTGTGLDSPLHF.

The chain's CDR3 is CATHLGQGRTNTEAFF. CDR3 DNA: TGTGCCACTCACTTGGGACAGGGGAGGACCAACACTGAAGCTTTCTTT. The J gene is TRBJ1-1, the V gene TRBV19, with 10 nucleotides matching TRBD1. Trimming at V came to 10 bases and at J to 2 bases, leaving 13 bases not matched to a gene. Germline CDR1 LNHDA, CDR2 SQIVND (reference sequence). The CDR3 is 16 amino acids.

This clone was observed a handful of times. CDR3 loop: CASRQGTDEKLFF. The CDR3 DNA follows: TGCGCCAGCAGACAGGGCACAGATGAAAAACTGTTTTTT. The rearrangement uses TRBV5-1 and TRBJ1-4; possibly TRBD1 for D (6 bases). CDR1 and CDR2 (germline): SGHRS, YFSETQ. With 5 bases removed from V and 6 bases from J, the gap between germline ends came to 11 bases. The CDR3 spans 13 residues.

The rearrangement uses TRBV3-1 (or the pseudogene TRBV3-2) and TRBJ2-3; possible D gene TRBD2, 5 bases. Germline V gives CDR1 LGHDT, CDR2 YNNKEL (reference sequence). Trimming stripped 4 bases from V and 3 bases from J, with 17 bases between. The CDR3 runs 16 residues. CDR3 bases: TGTGCCAGCAGCCCCCCCGGAACTAGTTTGACAGATACGCAGTATTTT. It encodes CASSPPGTSLTDTQYF.

This clone was found once. The chain has TRBV6-6 and TRBJ2-3; 16 positions match TRBD2. With V trimmed by 6 bases and J by 1 base, 10 bases remained unmatched. This CDR3 contains 19 residues. Germline CDR1 and CDR2: MNHNY and SVGAGI (reference sequence). The CDR3 here is CASSDLGLAGGRGTDTQYF. The CDR3 nucleotides read TGTGCCAGCAGCGACTTGGGACTAGCGGGAGGGCGGGGCACAGATACGCAGTATTTT.

This clone was observed a single time. The CDR3 DNA is TGTGCCTGCGGCGACAGGGACTATGGCTACACCTTC. Translating gives CACGDRDYGYTF. V is TRBV30 and J is TRBJ1-2; TRBD1 matches at 7 bases. After removal of 6 bases from V and 3 bases from J, the junction contained 4 bases not matched to a gene. The CDR3 spans 12 residues. The germline gives CDR1 GTSNPN, CDR2 SVGIG (reference sequence).

The chain combines TRBV3-1 (or the pseudogene TRBV3-2) with TRBJ1-5; TRBD1 aligns across 10 bases. With 4 bases clipped from V and 2 bases from J, the junction kept 8 bases outside the gene matches. Germline assignment: CDR1 LGHDT and CDR2 YNNKEL (reference sequence). CDR3 length: 17 amino acids. The CDR3: CASSLNDRGPGNQPQHF. As DNA, the CDR3 is TGTGCCAGCAGCCTAAATGACAGGGGGCCGGGCAATCAGCCCCAGCATTTT.

The chain couples TRBV5-1 to TRBJ2-7; TRBD2 aligns across 7 bases. Looked up from germline, CDR1 is SGHRS and CDR2 is YFSETQ. The length of the CDR3 is 14 residues. V trimming: 2 bases; J trimming: 3 bases; junction bases outside the gene matches: 5. CDR3 bases: TGCGCCAGCAGCTTTCGGGAGGACCTCTACGAGCAGTACTTC. Protein sequence: CASSFREDLYEQYF.

The V gene is TRBV6-5, the J gene TRBJ2-3, with TRBD1 as a possible D gene (6 bases). The V gene lost 6 bases and the J gene lost 0 bases, with 13 bases spanning the gap. Germline V gene sequence: CDR1 MNHEY, CDR2 SVGAGI. CDR3 length: 15 amino acids. CDR3 in DNA: TGTGCCAGCAGACAACAGGGTGGAAGCACAGATACGCAGTATTTT. Translation: CASRQQGGSTDTQYF.

V gene TRBV7-3 combines with J gene TRBJ1-1; no firm D call. The CDR3 is 14 amino acids. Germline loops: CDR1 SGHTA, CDR2 FQGTGA. V gave up 7 bases and J gave up 2 bases, with 14 bases separating them. This CDR3 reads CASTVSADNTEAFF. CDR3 DNA: TGTGCCAGCACCGTTTCGGCGGATAACACTGAAGCTTTCTTT.

V gene TRBV7-8 combines with J gene TRBJ1-1; perhaps TRBD1 as D (6 bases). The CDR3 has 15 amino acids. The V gene lost 1 base and the J gene lost 5 bases, with 14 bases spanning the gap. Germline CDR1 SGHVS, CDR2 FQNEAQ. DNA for the CDR3: TGTGCCAGCAGCTTAGAACGGGGGGCGGGAACTGAAGCTTTCTTT. Translation gives CASSLERGAGTEAFF.

The chain employs TRBV5-8 and TRBJ2-2; D not resolved. The CDR3 contains 13 residues. V was shortened by 4 bases and J by 3 bases, with 7 bases between the two germline ends. Germline loops: CDR1 SGHTS, CDR2 YDEGEE. CDR3 in amino acids: CASSGPDTGELFF. In DNA, the CDR3 is TGTGCCAGCAGCGGGCCAGACACCGGGGAGCTGTTTTTT. The full variable domain, in which reference TRBV5-8 and TRBJ2-2 provide the parts outside the CDR3, is EAGVTQSPTHLIKTRGQQATLRCSPISGHTSVYWYQQALGLGLQFLLWYDEGEERNRGNFPPRFSGRQFPNYSSELNVNALELEDSALYLCASSGPDTGELFFGEGSRLTVL.

This chain joins TRBV5-1 and TRBJ2-7; 15 bases are shared with TRBD2. Germline V gives CDR1 SGHRS, CDR2 YFSETQ. The CDR3 is 16 residues long. V shed 4 bases, J shed 6 bases, and the junction held 8 bases outside the gene matches. Written as DNA, the CDR3 is TGCGCCAGCAGCCAAGGACTAGCGGGGGGGCGGAGCGAGCAGTACTTC. It codes for CASSQGLAGGRSEQYF.

The V call is TRBV2, the J call TRBJ1-1; 7 positions match TRBD1. CDR1 and CDR2 from the germline V gene are SNHLY and FYNNEI. This CDR3 is 14 amino acids long. V shed 5 bases, J shed 6 bases, and the junction held 9 bases outside the gene matches. The CDR3 DNA follows: TGTGCCAGCAGTTATGGAGACAGGGAGGCTGAAGCTTTCTTT. Translated: CASSYGDREAEAFF. The full variable domain, with the rest looked up from reference TRBV2 and TRBJ1-1, is EPEVTQTPSHQVTQMGQEVILRCVPISNHLYFYWYRQILGQKVEFLVSFYNNEISEKSEIFDDQFSVERPDGSNFTLKIRSTKLEDSAMYFCASSYGDREAEAFFGQGTRLTVV.

The J gene is TRBJ1-1, the V gene TRBV13, with 7 nucleotides matching TRBD1. Germline CDR1 reads PRHDT; CDR2 reads FYEKMQ (reference sequence). The CDR3 spans 13 residues. With 5 bases clipped from V and 5 bases from J, the junction kept 5 bases outside the gene matches. DNA for the CDR3: TGTGCCAGCAGCGACGACAGGGTAACTGAAGCTTTCTTT. Translating gives CASSDDRVTEAFF. The full variable domain, completed using reference TRBV13 and TRBJ1-1, is AAGVIQSPRHLIKEKRETATLKCYPIPRHDTVYWYQQGPGQDPQFLISFYEKMQSDKGSIPDRFSAQQFSDYHSELNMSSLELGDSALYFCASSDDRVTEAFFGQGTRLTVV.

The rearrangement links TRBV27 to TRBJ2-5; 7 bases align to TRBD2. V lost 5 bases and J lost 5; bases outside the gene matches: 8. The CDR3 runs 14 residues. Germline V gives CDR1 MNHEY, CDR2 SMNVEV (reference sequence). CDR3 sequence: CASSTYAGVETQYF. The CDR3 DNA is TGTGCCAGCAGTACGTACGCGGGAGTGGAGACCCAGTACTTC.

V usage is TRBV2 and J usage is TRBJ2-1; 7 nucleotides line up with TRBD1. The CDR3 extends over 15 amino acids. V lost 4 bases and J lost 3; bases outside the gene matches: 6. Germline V gene lookup returns CDR1 SNHLY and CDR2 FYNNEI. CDR3 nucleotide sequence: TGTGCCAGCAGTGCCATCCGACAGGGCTACAATGAGCAGTTCTTC. It yields the protein CASSAIRQGYNEQFF. The variable domain in full, completed from reference TRBV2 and TRBJ2-1, reads EPEVTQTPSHQVTQMGQEVILRCVPISNHLYFYWYRQILGQKVEFLVSFYNNEISEKSEIFDDQFSVERPDGSNFTLKIRSTKLEDSAMYFCASSAIRQGYNEQFFGPGTRLTVL.

The chain has TRBV18 and TRBJ2-1, with 8 bases lining up with TRBD1. From germline, CDR1 is KGHSH and CDR2 LQKENI. The CDR3 contains 14 residues. The J segment lost 8 bases and the V segment lost 5 bases, leaving 8 bases of the junction unmatched. CDR3 nucleotide sequence: TGTGCCAGCTCAGCGGACGGACAGGGACATGAGCAGTTCTTC. Its translation is CASSADGQGHEQFF.

The V and J genes are TRBV10-3 and TRBJ1-2; the D is unclear. Germline lookup yields CDR1 ENHRY and CDR2 SYGVKD. The CDR3 spans 11 residues. The ends were cut back, 3 bases at V and 10 bases at J, with 9 bases in the middle. CDR3 in DNA: TGTGCCATCAGTGACTTGGGCGTCTACACCTTC. Translated, it gives CAISDLGVYTF.

CDR3 protein: CASSAQAGGRHGYTF. In DNA, the CDR3 is TGTGCCAGTAGTGCTCAAGCGGGGGGAAGACACGGCTACACCTTC. This chain links TRBV19 with TRBJ1-2; possible D gene TRBD1, 5 bases. The length of the CDR3 is 15 residues. Trimming took 5 bases from V and 8 from J, leaving 21 bases between them. Looked up from germline, CDR1 is LNHDA and CDR2 is SQIVND (reference sequence).

The chain links TRBV2 to TRBJ2-2, with 7 bases identical to TRBD1. The J segment lost 0 bases and the V segment lost 6 bases, leaving 4 bases of the junction unmatched. Germline values: CDR1 SNHLY, CDR2 FYNNEI. The CDR3 consists of 15 residues. The CDR3 sequence is CASRRGQANTGELFF. The CDR3 region has the DNA TGTGCCAGCAGACGCGGACAGGCGAACACCGGGGAGCTGTTTTTT.

This chain uses TRBV5-6 with TRBJ2-2; D gene unclear. This CDR3 has 14 residues. Germline V gene sequence: CDR1 SGHDT, CDR2 YYEEEE. V was clipped by 0 bases and J by 4 bases, with 7 bases between them. Written as DNA, the CDR3 is TGTGCCAGCAGCTTGGGGAGTAGCACCGGGGAGCTGTTTTTT. Amino acids: CASSLGSSTGELFF.

The V call is TRBV18, the J call TRBJ2-6; tentatively, D is TRBD2 (5 bases). Per the germline V gene, CDR1 is KGHSH and CDR2 is LQKENI. Between the trimmed V and J ends, which lost 3 bases and 0 bases, there was a span of 15 bases. The CDR3 contains 18 residues. The DNA of the CDR3 is TGTGCCAGCTCACCCCCGGCCGGGGTCAACTCTGGGGCCAACGTCCTGACTTTC. Protein: CASSPPAGVNSGANVLTF. Based on the CDR3 plus reference TRBV18 and TRBJ2-6, the full variable domain is NAGVMQNPRHLVRRRGQEARLRCSPMKGHSHVYWYRQLPEEGLKFMVYLQKENIIDESGMPKERFSAEFPKEGPSILRIQQVVRGDSAAYFCASSPPAGVNSGANVLTFGAGSRLTVL.

This clone has only a few counts. The chain is built from TRBV6-5 and TRBJ1-5; possible D gene TRBD1, 6 bases. The ends were cut back, 6 bases at V and 6 bases at J, with 12 bases in the middle. The CDR3 contains 13 residues. Germline loops: CDR1 MNHEY, CDR2 SVGAGI. CDR3 nucleotide sequence: TGTGCCAGCAGCATGGACAGCCGTCAGCCCCAGCATTTT. It yields the protein CASSMDSRQPQHF.